The clone carrying this TCR beta chain was observed a single time. V was cut by 0 bases and J by 1 base, with 6 bases left in between. Germline assignment: CDR1 LGHNA and CDR2 YSLEER. The CDR3 contains 14 residues. Authors' processing steps: For nucleated cells, counts were estimated from reference gene primer amplification. TCRdb keeps only in-frame clones here, not all; method: immunoSEQ multiplex PCR. V and J calls plus clone size are reproduced from that table; the DNA served to infer D and trimming. Of fewer than 300,000 clones detected, around nine tenths appear once; the ten largest clones hold approximately 1.2%. Cohort 3 recovered donors had two negative PCRs, clearance, or symptom resolution. These data are taken from a study of blood T cell repertoires in COVID-19.

This rearrangement joins TRBV4-3 to TRBJ1-1; D call uncertain. The receptor was derived from a woman aged 30 to 39 who had recovered from COVID-19. The sequencing input was PBMCs or T cells enriched from blood (not recorded which). The CDR3 coding sequence is TGCGCCAGCAGCCAAGATGGAGGGAACACTGAAGCTTTCTTT. It specifies CASSQDGGNTEAFF.